Sequencing of this T cell receptor (beta chain) was carried out in a study of shared clonotypes between healthy human individuals. The study drew all its donors from Caucasian adults living in Nashville, Tennessee. Method: immunoSEQ multiplex PCR; TCRdb's copy keeps in-frame clones and lacks some. The sample yields some 980,000 clones, 70% to 85% seen once. The clonotype originates from a young man in good health. Material: memory CD4+ T cells sorted from blood. Stated subset: CD45RA-negative fraction.

The CDR3 nucleotides read TGTGCCAGCAGCCCTTCGGGCCGATACAATGAGCAGTTCTTC. This codes for CASSPSGRYNEQFF. This chain connects TRBV28 to TRBJ2-1; no firm D call. Trimming removed 6 bases at V and 4 bases at J, with 13 bases between. This CDR3 region has 14 residues. Germline V CDR1 and CDR2: MDHEN, SYDVKM. The full variable domain, in which reference TRBV28 and TRBJ2-1 provide the parts outside the CDR3, is DVKVTQSSRYLVKRTGEKVFLECVQDMDHENMFWYRQDPGLGLRLIYFSYDVKMKEKGDIPEGYSVSREKKERFSLILESASTNQTSMYLCASSPSGRYNEQFFGPGTRLTVL.